The clone carrying this TCR beta chain was counted ten times or more. If no ophthalmopathy progression occurred within 18 months, Graves' hyperthyroidism was stable. This sample holds PBMCs from 8 to 10 ml fresh peripheral blood. Using RNA transcripts as the source, TCR beta CDR3 regions were amplified. A set of HTBI primers served as the primers for a first-round RT-PCR of the TCR CDR3. TCRdb processed the multiplex PCR reads anew with MiXCR; each CDR3 protein has one entry. The table shows 550,000 to 800,000 distinct CDR3 sequences, with 16% occurring only once. This record belongs to a study of T cells in Graves' hyperthyroidism and ophthalmopathy. The CDR3 is made up of 16 amino acids. CDR1 and CDR2 from the germline V gene are SQVTM and ANQGSEA. The V and J ends lost 7 bases and 0 bases respectively, with 21 bases between them.

The chain recombines TRBV29-1 with TRBJ1-2; D gene ambiguous. Material: blood. This receptor was identified in a man aged 18 to 30 with Graves' hyperthyroidism. The CDR3: CSASWTPGGANYGYTF. As DNA, the CDR3 is TGCAGCGCCTCGTGGACGCCCGGAGGAGCTAACTATGGCTACACCTTC.